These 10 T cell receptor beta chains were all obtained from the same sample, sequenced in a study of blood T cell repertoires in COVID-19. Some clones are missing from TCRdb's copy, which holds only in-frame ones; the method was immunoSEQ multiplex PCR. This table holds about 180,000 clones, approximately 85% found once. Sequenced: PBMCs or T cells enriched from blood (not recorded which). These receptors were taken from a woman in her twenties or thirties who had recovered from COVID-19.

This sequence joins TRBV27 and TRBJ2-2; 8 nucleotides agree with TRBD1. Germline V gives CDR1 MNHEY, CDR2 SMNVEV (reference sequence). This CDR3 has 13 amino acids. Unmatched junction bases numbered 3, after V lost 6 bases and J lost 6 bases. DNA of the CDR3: TGTGCCAGCAGAACACAGGGGGCCGGGGAGCTGTTTTTT. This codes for CASRTQGAGELFF.

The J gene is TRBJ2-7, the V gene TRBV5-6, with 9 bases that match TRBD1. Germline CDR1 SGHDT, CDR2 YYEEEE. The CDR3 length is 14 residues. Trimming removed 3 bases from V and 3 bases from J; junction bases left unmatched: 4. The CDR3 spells CASSWAGQGYEQYF. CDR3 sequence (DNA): TGTGCCAGCAGCTGGGCGGGACAGGGCTACGAGCAGTACTTC.

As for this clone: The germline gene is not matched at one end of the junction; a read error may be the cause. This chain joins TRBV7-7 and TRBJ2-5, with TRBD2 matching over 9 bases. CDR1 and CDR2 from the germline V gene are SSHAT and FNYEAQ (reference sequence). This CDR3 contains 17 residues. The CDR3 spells CASSPTAGREGQVGQYF. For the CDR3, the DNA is TGTGCTAGCAGCCCGACGGCAGGGCGGGAGGGGCAGGTGGGCCAGTACTTC.

CDR3 loop: CASGGTSGRVSNEQFF. As DNA, the CDR3 is TGTGCCAGCGGAGGGACTAGCGGGAGGGTTAGTAATGAGCAGTTCTTC. The rearrangement links TRBV19 to TRBJ2-1; TRBD2 agrees at 16 bases. The CDR3 length is 16 residues. CDR1 and CDR2 from the germline V gene are LNHDA and SQIVND (reference sequence). With 9 bases clipped from V and 7 bases from J, the junction kept 9 bases outside the gene matches.

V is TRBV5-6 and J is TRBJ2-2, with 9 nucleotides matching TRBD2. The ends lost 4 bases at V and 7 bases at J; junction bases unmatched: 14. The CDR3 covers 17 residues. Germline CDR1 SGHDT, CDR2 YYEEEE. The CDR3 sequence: CASSPPRGGGAGGELFF. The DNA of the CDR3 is TGTGCCAGCAGCCCCCCCCGCGGGGGGGGCGCGGGCGGGGAGCTGTTTTTT.

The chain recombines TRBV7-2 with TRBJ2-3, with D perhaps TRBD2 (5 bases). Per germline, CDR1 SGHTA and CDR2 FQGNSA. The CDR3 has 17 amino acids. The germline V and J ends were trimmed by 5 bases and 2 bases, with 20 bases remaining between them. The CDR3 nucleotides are TGTGCCAGCAGCGGGCCGTCTCTACTAGATGACACAGATACGCAGTATTTT. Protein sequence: CASSGPSLLDDTDTQYF.

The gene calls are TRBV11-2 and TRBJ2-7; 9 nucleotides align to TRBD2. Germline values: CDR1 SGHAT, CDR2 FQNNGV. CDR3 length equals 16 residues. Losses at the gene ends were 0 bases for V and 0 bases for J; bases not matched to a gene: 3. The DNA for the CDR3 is TGTGCCAGCAGCTTAGAGAGCGGGGGGAGCTCCTACGAGCAGTACTTC. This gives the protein CASSLESGGSSYEQYF.

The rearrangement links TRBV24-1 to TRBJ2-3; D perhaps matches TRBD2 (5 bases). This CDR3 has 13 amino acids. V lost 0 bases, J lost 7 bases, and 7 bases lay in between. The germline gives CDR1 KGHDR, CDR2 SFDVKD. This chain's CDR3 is CATSDLRGNTQYF. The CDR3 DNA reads TGTGCCACCAGTGATTTGCGGGGAAATACGCAGTATTTT.

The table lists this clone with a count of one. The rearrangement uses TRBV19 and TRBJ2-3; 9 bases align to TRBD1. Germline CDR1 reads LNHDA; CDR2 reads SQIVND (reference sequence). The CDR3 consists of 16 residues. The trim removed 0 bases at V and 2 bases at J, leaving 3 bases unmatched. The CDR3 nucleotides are TGTGCCAGTAGTATAGAAAGGACAGGGGACACAGATACGCAGTATTTT. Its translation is CASSIERTGDTDTQYF.

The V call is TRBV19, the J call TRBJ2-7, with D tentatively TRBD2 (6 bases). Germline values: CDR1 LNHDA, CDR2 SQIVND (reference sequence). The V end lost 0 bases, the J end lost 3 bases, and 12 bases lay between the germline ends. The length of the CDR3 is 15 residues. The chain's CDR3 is CASSIDAAGFYEQYF. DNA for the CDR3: TGTGCCAGTAGTATAGATGCCGCGGGGTTCTACGAGCAGTACTTC.